This entry is about one TCR beta chain. The source of the sample is a study of T cell responses to AZD1222 COVID-19 vaccine. The CDR3 has 11 residues. Trimming left V 4 bases short and J 4 bases short, with 5 bases between. Per germline, CDR1 MNHEY and CDR2 SVGAGI. Here immunoSEQ multiplex PCR was the method, and the copy in TCRdb shows in-frame clones only, minus some. The data contain 65,000 to 85,000 clones, over 90% of them seen just once; the ten biggest clones take up over 4.5%. The sequence was obtained from an adult in good health. The specimen comprised peripheral blood, sampled on day 0 of AZD1222 vaccination. V is TRBV6-5 and J is TRBJ2-7; no firm D call. DNA of the CDR3: TGTGCCAGCAGTTTACAATACGAGCAGTACTTC. Amino acids: CASSLQYEQYF.